This T cell receptor (beta chain) appears in the sequencing data of a study of control samples from healthy donors and cancer patients. TCRdb's copy holds only in-frame clones and misses some; the assay was immunoSEQ multiplex PCR. Of a few hundred thousand clones listed, 90% were seen once; the top ten hold more than 6%. The germline V gene has CDR1 LGHNA and CDR2 YSLEER. This CDR3 is built from 16 residues. V gave up 4 bases and J gave up 4 bases; unmatched junction bases: 7. Sequenced sample: PBMCs. This sequence was found in a man aged 40-50 years with head and neck cancer. The chain combines TRBV4-3 with TRBJ2-1; TRBD2 agrees at 10 bases. The CDR3: CASSLLWTSGYNEQFF. The DNA of the CDR3 is TGCGCCAGCAGCCTCCTGTGGACTAGCGGTTACAATGAGCAGTTCTTC.